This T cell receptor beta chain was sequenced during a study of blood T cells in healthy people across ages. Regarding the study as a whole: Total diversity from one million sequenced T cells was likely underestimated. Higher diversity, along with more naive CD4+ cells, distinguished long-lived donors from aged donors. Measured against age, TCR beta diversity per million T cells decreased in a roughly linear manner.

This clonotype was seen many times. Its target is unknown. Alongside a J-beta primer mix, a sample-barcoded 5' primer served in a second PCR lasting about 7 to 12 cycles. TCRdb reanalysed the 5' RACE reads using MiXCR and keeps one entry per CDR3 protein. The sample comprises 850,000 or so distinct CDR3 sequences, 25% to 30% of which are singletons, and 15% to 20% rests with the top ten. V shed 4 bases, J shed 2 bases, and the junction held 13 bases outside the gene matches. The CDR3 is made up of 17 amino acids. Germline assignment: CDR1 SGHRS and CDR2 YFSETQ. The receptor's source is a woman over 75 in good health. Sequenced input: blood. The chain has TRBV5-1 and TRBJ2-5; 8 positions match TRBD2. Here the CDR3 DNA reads TGCGCCAGCAGCCCTCCGCTGGCGGGGGGCACACAAGAGACCCAGTACTTC. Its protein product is CASSPPLAGGTQETQYF.